The 32 T cell receptor beta chains below all came from one sample that was sequenced in a study of blood T cells in healthy people across ages. A second PCR, run for about 7 to 11 cycles, used a sample-barcoded 5' primer plus a J-beta primer mix. A single record per CDR3 protein comes from TCRdb applying MiXCR to the 5' RACE reads. The sample lists around 320,000 distinct CDR3 sequences, roughly 26% seen once, with 29% in the top ten. Sequenced input: blood. These receptor sequences come from a woman in her seventies in good health.

The CDR3 DNA follows: TGCAGTGCTAGAAGTCTAGCGTCCTCCTACGAGCAGTACTTC. It specifies CSARSLASSYEQYF. The rearrangement uses TRBV20-1 and TRBJ2-7; perhaps TRBD2 as D (6 bases). Trimming left V 2 bases short and J 0 bases short, with 11 bases between. Germline CDR1 DFQATT, CDR2 SNEGSKA (reference sequence). CDR3 size: 14 residues.

This clonotype was picked up one time. The chain combines TRBV29-1 with TRBJ2-3; the match to TRBD1 covers 7 bases. The V and J ends lost 4 bases and 2 bases, in that order; junction bases with no gene match: 6. CDR3 size: 14 residues. Looked up from germline, CDR1 is SQVTM and CDR2 is ANQGSEA. The CDR3 sequence is CSVVERGPTDTQYF. The CDR3 bases are TGCAGCGTTGTGGAGAGGGGGCCCACAGATACGCAGTATTTT.

Only a few counts were recorded for this clonotype. The J gene is TRBJ2-1, the V gene TRBV14; D may be TRBD1 or TRBD2 (5 bases each). CDR1 SGHDN and CDR2 FVKESK come from the germline V gene. V was clipped by 0 bases and J by 3 bases, with 9 bases between them. The CDR3 spans 15 residues. CDR3 in DNA: TGTGCCAGCAGCCAAGATGATGGGGGCTACAATGAGCAGTTCTTC. Protein: CASSQDDGGYNEQFF.

Only a few counts were recorded for this clonotype. The V gene is TRBV7-3, the J gene TRBJ1-2; D is unresolved. The ends were cut back, 6 bases at V and 7 bases at J, with 18 bases in the middle. The CDR3 runs 14 residues. The V gene's germline CDR1 is SGHTA and CDR2 FQGTGA. The DNA of the CDR3 is TGTGCCAGCAGTAAGGACGGAGCCTACTCTGGCTACACCTTC. This translates into CASSKDGAYSGYTF. The full variable domain, rest sourced from reference TRBV7-3 and TRBJ1-2, is GAGVSQTPSNKVTEKGKYVELRCDPISGHTALYWYRQSLGQGPEFLIYFQGTGAADDSGLPNDRFFAVRPEGSVSTLKIQRTERGDSAVYLCASSKDGAYSGYTFGSGTRLTVV.

Only a few counts were recorded for this clonotype. The rearrangement links TRBV5-1 to TRBJ2-5, with TRBD2 matching 12 bases. The CDR3 is 15 amino acids. Germline V gene sequence: CDR1 SGHRS, CDR2 YFSETQ. Losses at the gene ends were 3 bases for V and 2 bases for J; bases not matched to a gene: 2. The CDR3 coding sequence is TGCGCCAGCAGCTCCACTAGCGGGAGGCAAGAGACCCAGTACTTC. It encodes CASSSTSGRQETQYF.

The chain uses TRBV7-2 and TRBJ1-5; the D gene is possibly TRBD1 (6 bases). Trimming removed 3 bases from V and 7 bases from J, with 13 bases in between. CDR1 and CDR2 (germline): SGHTA, FQGNSA. This CDR3 is 14 amino acids long. For the CDR3, the DNA is TGTGCCAGCAGCTTTATAGGGGGGCACCAGCCCCAGCATTTT. Translating gives CASSFIGGHQPQHF.

This clonotype was detected only a few times. V is TRBV27 and J is TRBJ1-4; no definite D call. Germline loops: CDR1 MNHEY, CDR2 SMNVEV (reference sequence). Trimming stripped 2 bases from V and 3 bases from J, with 13 bases between. CDR3 length equals 16 residues. The CDR3, as DNA: TGTGCCAGCAGTTTAGGGCCCTCTGGGGCTAATGAAAAACTGTTTTTT. Its translation is CASSLGPSGANEKLFF.

This rearrangement joins TRBV10-3 to TRBJ2-5; D gene unclear. The last part of the DNA fits TRBJ2-1 better; the J call may be wrong. Germline CDR1 reads ENHRY; CDR2 reads SYGVKD. This CDR3 spans 11 amino acids. The CDR3 here is CAISEHNEQFF. Here the CDR3 DNA reads TGTGCCATCAGTGAACACAATGAGCAGTTCTTC.

This sequence joins TRBV7-2 and TRBJ1-6, with D possibly matching TRBD1 (6 bases). This CDR3 region has 16 residues. From germline, CDR1 is SGHTA and CDR2 FQGNSA. V was trimmed by 5 bases and J by 6 bases, leaving 17 bases between them. CDR3 bases: TGTGCCAGCAGCAATCCCGGGACACTGATTAATTCACCCCTCCACTTT. Its protein product is CASSNPGTLINSPLHF.

In this sample, this clonotype turned up a few times. J is TRBJ2-3 and V is TRBV7-9, with a weak D call TRBD2 (6 bases). The CDR3 spans 18 residues. The germline CDR1 and CDR2 sequences are SEHNR and FQNEAQ (reference sequence). The ends were cut back, 1 base at V and 4 bases at J, with 21 bases in the middle. As DNA, the CDR3 is TGTGCCAGCAGCTTAGGCCCGGGACTCACCCTAAAGGCAGATACGCAGTATTTT. Translating it yields CASSLGPGLTLKADTQYF.

This clonotype was picked up a small number of times. The J gene is TRBJ1-1, the V gene TRBV5-4; TRBD1 agrees at 8 bases. With 6 bases clipped from V and 3 bases from J, the junction kept 13 bases outside the gene matches. Germline CDR1 is SGHNT and CDR2 is YYREEE (reference sequence). This CDR3 is built from 16 residues. CDR3 bases: TGTGCCAGCATTCTTCGGACAGGGCGGGGGGACACTGAAGCTTTCTTT. Protein: CASILRTGRGDTEAFF.

The V and J genes are TRBV15 and TRBJ2-7, with a tentative D call TRBD1 (6 bases). CDR3 length: 15 amino acids. The ends were cut back, 1 base at V and 5 bases at J, with 15 bases in the middle. Per the germline V gene, CDR1 is LNHNV and CDR2 is YYDKDF (reference sequence). CDR3 coding DNA: TGTGCCACCAGCAGAGCTCTCACTGGGGGCCACGAGCAGTACTTC. Protein sequence: CATSRALTGGHEQYF.

This clonotype was counted between two and nine times. The chain uses TRBV20-1 and TRBJ2-5; 12 positions agree with TRBD2. The J call could be wrong; TRBJ2-1 is a better fit for the DNA end. CDR3 length: 15 residues. Germline CDR1 reads DFQATT; CDR2 reads SNEGSKA (reference sequence). In nucleotides, the CDR3 is TGCAGTGCTAGATCCGAGACTAGCGGGGGCAATGAGCAGTTCTTC. It is translated as CSARSETSGGNEQFF.

The chain has TRBV7-9 and TRBJ2-1, with 9 nucleotides matching TRBD2. Germline CDR1 and CDR2: SEHNR and FQNEAQ (reference sequence). CDR3 size: 16 residues. Unmatched junction bases numbered 13, after V lost 6 bases and J lost 7 bases. CDR3 in amino acids: CASSLSGLARVNEQFF. Here the CDR3 DNA reads TGTGCCAGCAGTCTTTCCGGACTAGCGAGGGTGAATGAGCAGTTCTTC. Supplemented by reference TRBV7-9 and TRBJ2-1, the full variable domain reads DTGVSQNPRHKITKRGQNVTFRCDPISEHNRLYWYRQTLGQGPEFLTYFQNEAQLEKSRLLSDRFSAERPKGSFSTLEIQRTEQGDSAMYLCASSLSGLARVNEQFFGPGTRLTVL.

The rearrangement joins TRBV27 to TRBJ1-2; 7 bases fit TRBD1. The germline gives CDR1 MNHEY, CDR2 SMNVEV (reference sequence). Trimming took 3 bases from V and 7 from J; bases not matched to a gene: 8. The CDR3 is 14 residues long. The DNA of the CDR3 is TGTGCCAGCAGTTTGTCCCAGGGGGTAGGTGGCTACACCTTC. As protein: CASSLSQGVGGYTF.

Here the CDR3 reads CSARESGDTEAFF. CDR3 bases: TGCAGTGCTAGAGAAAGCGGGGACACTGAAGCTTTCTTT. The genes are TRBV20-1 and TRBJ1-1, with unresolved D. V was clipped by 0 bases and J by 3 bases, with 8 bases between them. Germline CDR1 reads DFQATT; CDR2 reads SNEGSKA (reference sequence). The CDR3 is made up of 13 amino acids.

The J gene is TRBJ2-5, the V gene TRBV27, with a tentative D call TRBD2 (6 bases). This CDR3 contains 15 residues. V gave up 5 bases and J gave up 4 bases, with 17 bases separating them. Germline V CDR1 and CDR2: MNHEY, SMNVEV (reference sequence). The CDR3 sequence: CASSPPGTLRETQYF. Written as DNA, the CDR3 is TGTGCCAGCAGTCCTCCCGGGACTTTGCGAGAGACCCAGTACTTC.

In its sample, this clonotype was seen many times. This chain links TRBV27 with TRBJ2-5; no definite D call. CDR1 is MNHEY and CDR2 is SMNVEV in the germline V gene (reference sequence). The ends were cut back, 6 bases at V and 4 bases at J, with 15 bases in the middle. The CDR3 is 14 residues long. CDR3 residues: CASRLSWVGETQYF. In DNA form, the CDR3 reads TGTGCCAGCAGACTTAGTTGGGTGGGAGAGACCCAGTACTTC.

Only a few counts were recorded for this clonotype. The chain recombines TRBV7-2 with TRBJ2-1, with 10 positions matching TRBD1. V lost 2 bases and J lost 7; bases outside the gene matches: 5. The CDR3 contains 15 residues. The germline V gene has CDR1 SGHTA and CDR2 FQGNSA. The CDR3 reads CASSLPGQGRNEQFF. CDR3 bases: TGTGCCAGCAGCTTACCGGGACAGGGGAGGAATGAGCAGTTCTTC.

This clonotype showed up many times. V is TRBV20-1 and J is TRBJ2-1, with D maybe TRBD2 (5 bases). With 3 bases removed from V and 8 bases from J, the gap between germline ends came to 11 bases. The germline V gene encodes CDR1 DFQATT and CDR2 SNEGSKA (reference sequence). The CDR3 consists of 12 residues. CDR3: CSAREDGDEQFF. CDR3 DNA sequence: TGCAGTGCTAGGGAAGACGGGGATGAGCAGTTCTTC.

V and J are TRBV6-1 and TRBJ2-7; 8 bases are shared with TRBD2. Per the germline V gene, CDR1 is MNHNS and CDR2 is SASEGT. The J segment lost 1 base and the V segment lost 1 base, leaving 3 bases of the junction unmatched. This CDR3 comprises 15 residues. The CDR3 bases are TGTGCCAGCAGTGAAGGGACTAGCTGGTCCTACGAGCAGTACTTC. It encodes CASSEGTSWSYEQYF.

This clonotype was seen a handful of times. V gene TRBV6-2 or TRBV6-3 combines with J gene TRBJ2-7, with no clear D. Germline V gene sequence: CDR1 MNHEY, CDR2 SVGEGT. V lost 2 bases to trimming and J lost 1 base, with 6 bases between them. This CDR3 has 13 residues. The CDR3, as DNA: TGTGCCAGCAGTTACAGTCAGTCCTACGAGCAGTACTTC. Translation: CASSYSQSYEQYF.

This clonotype was recorded a few times. The V gene is TRBV21-1, the J gene TRBJ1-3; the table gives TRBD1 as D, unverified against the DNA. TRBV21-1 is listed as a pseudogene. The CDR3 runs to 19 residues. CDR3 DNA: TGTGCCAGCAGCAAAGTGGGGACAGCCACACTCCTCTCTGGAAACACCATATATTTT. Translating gives CASSKVGTATLLSGNTIYF.

Only one count was recorded for this clonotype. The rearrangement links TRBV6-1 to TRBJ2-7; TRBD1 aligns across 7 bases. V was clipped by 5 bases and J by 1 base; unmatched bases: 11. Germline values: CDR1 MNHNS, CDR2 SASEGT. The CDR3 totals 16 residues. The CDR3 protein is CASSKQGVGESYEQYF. The CDR3 DNA reads TGTGCCAGCAGTAAGCAGGGGGTTGGTGAGTCCTACGAGCAGTACTTC.

The chain recombines TRBV2 with TRBJ2-6, with no clear D. Germline V gene lookup returns CDR1 SNHLY and CDR2 FYNNEI. V was shortened by 3 bases and J by 2 bases, with 8 bases between the two germline ends. The CDR3 has 15 amino acids. The CDR3 DNA reads TGTGCCAGCAGTGACGCCCAACCTGGGGCCAACGTCCTGACTTTC. Its protein is CASSDAQPGANVLTF.

This clonotype was recorded many times. The CDR3 DNA follows: TGCAGCGTCGAGCGGACACCTTCGGGGGAGCAGTACTTC. It translates to CSVERTPSGEQYF. The gene calls are TRBV29-1 and TRBJ2-7, with D tentatively TRBD1 or TRBD2 (5 bases each). The ends were cut back, 6 bases at V and 7 bases at J, with 19 bases in the middle. The CDR3 has 13 residues. CDR1 is SQVTM and CDR2 is ANQGSEA in the germline V gene.

The rearrangement joins TRBV11-1 to TRBJ1-2, with TRBD1 matching 8 bases. This CDR3 is built from 18 residues. Losses at the gene ends were 4 bases for V and 0 bases for J; bases not matched to a gene: 13. CDR1 is SGHAT, CDR2 FQDESV, per germline (reference sequence). CDR3 nucleotide sequence: TGTGCCAGCAGCTCGGCACCCGGGACAGGACTTACTAACTATGGCTACACCTTC. Translating gives CASSSAPGTGLTNYGYTF.

This clonotype was counted only a few times. The V call is TRBV15, the J call TRBJ2-6; no clear D gene. This CDR3 is 14 amino acids long. V was clipped by 5 bases and J by 1 base, with 6 bases between them. The germline gives CDR1 LNHNV, CDR2 YYDKDF (reference sequence). Here the CDR3 DNA reads TGTGCCACCAGCCTTGGGTCTGGGGCCAACGTCCTGACTTTC. This codes for CATSLGSGANVLTF.

The chain joins TRBV28 to TRBJ2-1, with D unresolved. Trimming stripped 5 bases from V and 2 bases from J, with 16 bases between. In germline, CDR1 is MDHEN, CDR2 SYDVKM. There are 16 residues in the CDR3. The chain's CDR3 is CASSPDSGLPYNEQFF. Here the CDR3 DNA reads TGTGCCAGCAGTCCCGACTCGGGCCTCCCCTACAATGAGCAGTTCTTC.

V gene TRBV7-9 combines with J gene TRBJ2-6; 12 nucleotides match TRBD1. J gave up 2 bases and V 3 bases, and 8 bases lay outside the gene matches. The CDR3 sequence is 19 residues long. Germline V gene lookup returns CDR1 SEHNR and CDR2 FQNEAQ (reference sequence). CDR3 bases: TGTGCCAGCAGCTTCCTTAGGGGACAGGGGGCTCCTGGGGCCAACGTCCTGACTTTC. Its translation is CASSFLRGQGAPGANVLTF.

V and J are TRBV12-3 or TRBV12-4 and TRBJ1-5, with D perhaps TRBD1 (6 bases). V dropped 3 bases and J dropped 12 bases, with 12 bases sitting between them. The CDR3 sequence is 12 residues long. This CDR3 reads CASSLARGFQHF. CDR3 in DNA: TGTGCCAGCAGTTTGGCCAGGGGATTCCAGCATTTT.

This chain uses TRBV20-1 with TRBJ2-7, with 8 nucleotides matching TRBD2. The V and J ends lost 8 bases and 4 bases, in that order; junction bases with no gene match: 10. Germline V gene sequence: CDR1 DFQATT, CDR2 SNEGSKA (reference sequence). There are 13 residues in the CDR3. CDR3 nucleotide sequence: TGCAGTTCACCAGCGGGAGTGGCGTACGAGCAGTACTTC. Its protein is CSSPAGVAYEQYF.